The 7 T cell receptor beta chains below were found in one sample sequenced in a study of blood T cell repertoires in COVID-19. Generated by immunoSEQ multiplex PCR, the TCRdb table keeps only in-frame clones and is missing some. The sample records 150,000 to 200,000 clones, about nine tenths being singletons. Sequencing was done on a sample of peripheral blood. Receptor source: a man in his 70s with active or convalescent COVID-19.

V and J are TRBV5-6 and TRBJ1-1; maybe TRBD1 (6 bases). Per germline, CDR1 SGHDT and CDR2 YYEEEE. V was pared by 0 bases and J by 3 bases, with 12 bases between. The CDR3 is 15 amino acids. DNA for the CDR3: TGTGCCAGCAGCTTGGGGACCGCAGGGGACACTGAAGCTTTCTTT. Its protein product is CASSLGTAGDTEAFF.

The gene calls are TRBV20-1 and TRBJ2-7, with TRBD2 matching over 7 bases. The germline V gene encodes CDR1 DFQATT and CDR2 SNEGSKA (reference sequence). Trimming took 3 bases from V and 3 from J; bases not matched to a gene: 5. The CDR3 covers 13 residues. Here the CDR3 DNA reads TGCAGTGCTAGTGGACTAGATAGCTACGAGCAGTACTTC. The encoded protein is CSASGLDSYEQYF.

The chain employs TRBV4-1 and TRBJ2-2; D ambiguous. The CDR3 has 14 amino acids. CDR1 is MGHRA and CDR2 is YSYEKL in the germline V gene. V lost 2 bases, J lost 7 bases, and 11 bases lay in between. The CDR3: CASSQRQEFGELFF. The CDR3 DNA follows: TGCGCCAGCAGCCAACGGCAGGAATTCGGGGAGCTGTTTTTT.

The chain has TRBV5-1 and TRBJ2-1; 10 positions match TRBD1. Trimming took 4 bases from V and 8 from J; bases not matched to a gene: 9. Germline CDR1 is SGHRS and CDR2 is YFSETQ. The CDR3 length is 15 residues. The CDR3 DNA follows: TGCGCCAGCAGCCCCCGGGACAGGGGTAGGCATGAGCAGTTCTTC. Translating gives CASSPRDRGRHEQFF.

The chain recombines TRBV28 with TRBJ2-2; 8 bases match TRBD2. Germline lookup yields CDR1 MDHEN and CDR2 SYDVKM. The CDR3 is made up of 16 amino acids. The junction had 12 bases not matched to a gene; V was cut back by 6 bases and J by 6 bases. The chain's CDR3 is CASRGEAGVFSGELFF. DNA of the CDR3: TGTGCCAGCAGAGGAGAAGCGGGAGTGTTTTCCGGGGAGCTGTTTTTT.

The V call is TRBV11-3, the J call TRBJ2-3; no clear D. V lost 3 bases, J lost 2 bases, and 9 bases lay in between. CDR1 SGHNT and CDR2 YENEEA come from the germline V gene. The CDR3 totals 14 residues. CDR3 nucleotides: TGTGCCAGCAGCTTGTTCCCAGACACAGATACGCAGTATTTT. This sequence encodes CASSLFPDTDTQYF.

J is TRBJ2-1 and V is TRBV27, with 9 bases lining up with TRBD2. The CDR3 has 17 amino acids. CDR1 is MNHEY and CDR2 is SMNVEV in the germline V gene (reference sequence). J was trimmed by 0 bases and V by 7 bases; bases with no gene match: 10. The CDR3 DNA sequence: TGTGCCAGCATGTTACGGCGGGGGGGCAGCTCCTACAATGAGCAGTTCTTC. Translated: CASMLRRGGSSYNEQFF.